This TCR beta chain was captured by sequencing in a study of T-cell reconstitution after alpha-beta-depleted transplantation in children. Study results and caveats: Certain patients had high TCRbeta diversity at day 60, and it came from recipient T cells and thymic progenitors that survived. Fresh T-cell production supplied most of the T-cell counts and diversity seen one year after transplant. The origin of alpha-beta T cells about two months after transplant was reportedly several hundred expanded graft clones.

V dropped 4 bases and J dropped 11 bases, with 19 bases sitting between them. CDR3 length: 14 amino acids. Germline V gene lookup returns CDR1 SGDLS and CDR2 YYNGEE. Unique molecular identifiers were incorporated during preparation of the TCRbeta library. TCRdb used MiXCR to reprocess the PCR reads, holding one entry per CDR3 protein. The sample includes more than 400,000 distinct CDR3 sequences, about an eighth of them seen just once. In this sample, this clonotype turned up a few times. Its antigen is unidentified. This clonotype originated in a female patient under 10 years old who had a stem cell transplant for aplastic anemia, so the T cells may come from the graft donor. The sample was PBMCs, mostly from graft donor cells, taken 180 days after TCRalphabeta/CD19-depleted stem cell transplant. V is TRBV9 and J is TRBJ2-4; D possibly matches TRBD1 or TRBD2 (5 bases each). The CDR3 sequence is CASSQGTGEGVQYF. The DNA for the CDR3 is TGTGCCAGCAGCCAAGGGACCGGCGAGGGCGTTCAGTACTTC.